The clone carrying this TCR beta chain came up a few times. Its cognate antigen is unknown. Trimming took 4 bases from V and 4 from J, leaving 11 bases between them. Germline values: CDR1 SGHNT, CDR2 YENEEA. This CDR3 region has 14 residues. Assay used: immunoSEQ multiplex PCR; TCRdb lists only in-frame clones, some missing. The repertoire holds approximately 2,000 clones, with roughly 29% as singletons. According to the study, adjacent lung free of atypia was obtained at least 2 cm from the tumor margin. This entry comes from a study of T cells in localized non-small cell lung cancer. Study-wide results and limits: Longer overall survival was seen with higher T cell density measured in blood. Researchers found a median around 61 of the top 100 tumor clones in adjacent lung.

The V and J genes are TRBV11-3 and TRBJ2-1, with D maybe TRBD2 (6 bases). This TCR was recovered from a male donor aged 60 or over with stage I squamous cell lung carcinoma. Sequencing was performed on normal lung tissue next to the tumor, taken before any cancer treatment. CDR3 bases: TGTGCCAGCAGCTCCGGAGGGATTTACAATGAGCAGTTCTTC. The encoded protein is CASSSGGIYNEQFF.